This T cell receptor beta chain was captured in a study of glioma-infiltrating T cells. Study outcomes and limitations: Only very few CDR3 sequences appeared in both tissue and blood.

This clonotype was counted ten times or more. Its antigen is as yet unknown. TCR alpha and beta CDR3 regions were amplified from RNA using iRepertoire nested multiplex PCR. One-step reverse transcription and amplification started from roughly 100-400 ng of tissue mRNA or PBMC total RNA. TCRdb re-called the multiplex PCR reads through MiXCR, storing one row per CDR3 protein. This sample has approximately 130,000 distinct CDR3 sequences, with 24% found just once. Sequenced: glioma tissue, nonneoplastic brain tissue, or PBMCs (not recorded which). The clonotype originates from a human donor with low-grade glioma or glioblastoma, undergoing nonglioma brain surgery, or in good health (not recorded which).

The chain's CDR3 is CASSSPIGADTQYF. The CDR3 DNA reads TGTGCCAGCAGCTCCCCCATCGGGGCAGATACGCAGTATTTT. The rearrangement joins TRBV7-2 to TRBJ2-3; D is possibly TRBD2 (5 bases). Germline V gene lookup returns CDR1 SGHTA and CDR2 FQGNSA. This CDR3 is 14 amino acids long. Trimming shortened V by 4 bases and J by 4 bases, and 12 bases separated the two germline ends.